The clone carrying this TCR beta chain was seen at least ten times. Antigen unknown. Libraries for TCR beta were made by quantitative 5'-RACE with molecular barcodes. Each CDR3 protein is one row after TCRdb ran MiXCR on the 5' RACE reads. This table holds about 160,000 distinct CDR3 sequences, about 16% found once. Trimming stripped 7 bases from V and 3 bases from J, with 9 bases between. The CDR3 has 12 residues. The data were taken from a study of CD8 T cells in ankylosing spondylitis. Whole-study findings and limits: What appeared characteristic of ankylosing spondylitis blood was a TCR beta motif of several highly homologous variants.

The sequencing sample was made of blood, either unsorted or a sorted T cell fraction (not recorded which). The clonotype comes from a male donor with ankylosing spondylitis or in good health (not recorded which). J is TRBJ2-5 and V is TRBV12-3 or TRBV12-4; weak D call: TRBD1 (6 bases). Here the CDR3 reads CASTNREETQYF. In nucleotides, the CDR3 is TGTGCCAGCACCAACAGGGAAGAGACCCAGTACTTC.